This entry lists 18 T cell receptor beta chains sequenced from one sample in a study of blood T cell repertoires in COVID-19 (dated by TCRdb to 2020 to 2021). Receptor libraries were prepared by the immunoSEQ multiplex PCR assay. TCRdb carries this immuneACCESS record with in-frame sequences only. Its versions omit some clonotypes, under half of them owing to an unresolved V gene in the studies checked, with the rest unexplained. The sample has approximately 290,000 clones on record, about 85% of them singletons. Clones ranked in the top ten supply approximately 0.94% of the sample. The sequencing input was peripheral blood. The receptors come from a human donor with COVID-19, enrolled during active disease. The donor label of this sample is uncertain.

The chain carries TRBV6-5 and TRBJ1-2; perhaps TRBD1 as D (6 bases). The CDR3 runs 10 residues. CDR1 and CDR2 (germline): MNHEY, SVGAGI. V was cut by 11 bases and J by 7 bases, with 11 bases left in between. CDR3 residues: CAGQGSGYTF. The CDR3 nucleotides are TGTGCCGGGCAGGGGAGTGGCTACACCTTC.

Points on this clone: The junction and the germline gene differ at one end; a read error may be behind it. For the CDR3, the DNA is TGTGCCAGCAACCCTCTGGGACAGATTTTT. It codes for CASNPLGQIF. The gene calls are TRBV28 and TRBJ1-4, with TRBD1 identical over 7 bases. Germline CDR1 is MDHEN and CDR2 is SYDVKM. This CDR3 contains 10 residues.

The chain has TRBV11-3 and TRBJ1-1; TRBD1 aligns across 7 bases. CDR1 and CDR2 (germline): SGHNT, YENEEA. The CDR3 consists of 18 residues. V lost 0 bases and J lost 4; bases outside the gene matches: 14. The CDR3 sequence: CASSLEGVSPTGATEAFF. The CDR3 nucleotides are TGTGCCAGCAGCTTAGAGGGGGTTTCTCCCACAGGGGCCACTGAAGCTTTCTTT.

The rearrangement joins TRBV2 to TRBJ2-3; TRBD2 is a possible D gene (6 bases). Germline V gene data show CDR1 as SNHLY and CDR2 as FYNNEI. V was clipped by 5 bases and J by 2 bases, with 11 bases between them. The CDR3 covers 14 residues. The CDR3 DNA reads TGTGCCAGCAGTCTACAGCGGGTCACAGATACGCAGTATTTT. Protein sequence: CASSLQRVTDTQYF.

The CDR3 loop is CASSQGTFNYGYTF. The DNA for the CDR3 is TGTGCCAGCAGCCAAGGGACATTTAACTATGGCTACACCTTC. The chain combines TRBV3-1 (or the pseudogene TRBV3-2) with TRBJ1-2, with a tentative D call TRBD1 (5 bases). V gave up 1 base and J gave up 1 base, with 7 bases separating them. Germline assignment: CDR1 LGHDT and CDR2 YNNKEL (reference sequence). CDR3 length: 14 amino acids.

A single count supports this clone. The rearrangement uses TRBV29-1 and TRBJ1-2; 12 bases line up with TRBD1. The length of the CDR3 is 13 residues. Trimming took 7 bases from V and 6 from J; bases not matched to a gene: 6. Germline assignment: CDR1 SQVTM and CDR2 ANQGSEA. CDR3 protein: CSGDGTGGHGYTF. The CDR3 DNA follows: TGCAGCGGTGATGGGACAGGGGGCCATGGCTACACCTTC.

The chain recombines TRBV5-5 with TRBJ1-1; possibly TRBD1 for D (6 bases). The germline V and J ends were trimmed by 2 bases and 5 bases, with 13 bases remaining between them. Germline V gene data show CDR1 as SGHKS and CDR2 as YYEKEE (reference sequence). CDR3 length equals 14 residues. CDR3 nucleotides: TGTGCCAGCAGCTTTCAGGGGTCGGGGACTGAAGCTTTCTTT. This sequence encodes CASSFQGSGTEAFF. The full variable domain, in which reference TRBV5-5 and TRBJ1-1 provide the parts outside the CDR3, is DAGVTQSPTHLIKTRGQQVTLRCSPISGHKSVSWYQQVLGQGPQFIFQYYEKEERGRGNFPDRFSARQFPNYSSELNVNALLLGDSALYLCASSFQGSGTEAFFGQGTRLTVV.

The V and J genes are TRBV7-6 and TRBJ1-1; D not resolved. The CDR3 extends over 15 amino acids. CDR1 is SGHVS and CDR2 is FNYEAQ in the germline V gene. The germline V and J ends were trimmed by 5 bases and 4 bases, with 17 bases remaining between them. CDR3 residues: CASSPPVDRGTEAFF. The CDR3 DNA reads TGTGCCAGCAGCCCCCCAGTAGACCGGGGCACTGAAGCTTTCTTT.

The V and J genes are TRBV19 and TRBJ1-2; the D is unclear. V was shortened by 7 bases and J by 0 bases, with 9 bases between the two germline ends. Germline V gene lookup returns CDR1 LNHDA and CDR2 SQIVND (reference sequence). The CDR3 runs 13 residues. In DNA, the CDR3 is TGTGCCAGTAAAGCGTTTTCTAACTATGGCTACACCTTC. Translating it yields CASKAFSNYGYTF.

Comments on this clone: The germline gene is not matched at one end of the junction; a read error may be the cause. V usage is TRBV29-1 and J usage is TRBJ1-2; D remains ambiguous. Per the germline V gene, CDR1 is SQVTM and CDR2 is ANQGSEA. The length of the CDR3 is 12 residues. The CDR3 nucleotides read TGCAGCGTCGAAGGCCCGGACTATGGCTACACCTTC. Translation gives CSVEGPDYGYTF. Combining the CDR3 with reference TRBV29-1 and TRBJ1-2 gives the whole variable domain SAVISQKPSRDICQRGTSLTIQCQVDSQVTMMFWYRQQPGQSLTLIATANQGSEATYESGFVIDKFPISRPNLTFSTLTVSNMSPEDSSIYLCSVEGPDYGYTFGSGTRLTVV.

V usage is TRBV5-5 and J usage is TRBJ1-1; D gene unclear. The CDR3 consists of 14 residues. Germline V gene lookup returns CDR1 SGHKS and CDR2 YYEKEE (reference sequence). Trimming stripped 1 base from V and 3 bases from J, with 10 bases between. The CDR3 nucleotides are TGTGCCAGCAGCTTGCAAGTACTTGACACTGAAGCTTTCTTT. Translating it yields CASSLQVLDTEAFF.

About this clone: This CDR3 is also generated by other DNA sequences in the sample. CDR3 nucleotide sequence: TGCAGTGCTAGATCCAGCTACGAGCAGTACTTC. Translation gives CSARSSYEQYF. V and J are TRBV20-1 and TRBJ2-7; D gene uncertain. V was cut by 2 bases and J by 3 bases, with 5 bases left in between. The CDR3 length is 11 residues. CDR1 is DFQATT, CDR2 SNEGSKA, per germline (reference sequence).

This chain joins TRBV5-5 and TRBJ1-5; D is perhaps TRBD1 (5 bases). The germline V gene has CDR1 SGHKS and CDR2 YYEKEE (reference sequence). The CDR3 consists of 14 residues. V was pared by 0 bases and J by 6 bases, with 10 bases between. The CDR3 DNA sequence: TGTGCCAGCAGCTTGGCGGGGGGAGGTCAGCCCCAGCATTTT. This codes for CASSLAGGGQPQHF.

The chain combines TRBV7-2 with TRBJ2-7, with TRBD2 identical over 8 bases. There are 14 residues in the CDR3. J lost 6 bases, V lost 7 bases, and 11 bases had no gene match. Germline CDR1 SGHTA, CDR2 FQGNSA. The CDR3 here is CASINPGGRLEQYF. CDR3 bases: TGTGCCAGCATCAACCCGGGCGGGAGGCTCGAGCAGTACTTC.

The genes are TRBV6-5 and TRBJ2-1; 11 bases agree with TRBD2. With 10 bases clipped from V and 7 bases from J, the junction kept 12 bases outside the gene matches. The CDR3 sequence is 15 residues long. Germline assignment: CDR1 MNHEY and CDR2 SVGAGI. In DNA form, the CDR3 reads TGTGCCACCTTAATAGCGGGAGGGCCGAGGAATGAGCAGTTCTTC. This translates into CATLIAGGPRNEQFF.

The chain's CDR3 is CASSLAPSGGSPEQFF. DNA of the CDR3: TGCGCCAGCAGCTTGGCCCCCAGCGGGGGCTCCCCGGAGCAGTTCTTC. The V and J genes are TRBV5-1 and TRBJ2-1; TRBD2 matches at 8 bases. CDR3 size: 16 residues. Germline values: CDR1 SGHRS, CDR2 YFSETQ. V was pared by 0 bases and J by 10 bases, with 12 bases of the junction left unmatched.

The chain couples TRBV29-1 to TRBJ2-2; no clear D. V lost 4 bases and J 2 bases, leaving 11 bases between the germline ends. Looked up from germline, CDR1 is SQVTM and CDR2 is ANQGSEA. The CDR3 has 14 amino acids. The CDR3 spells CSVVGLYNTGELFF. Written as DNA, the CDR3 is TGCAGCGTTGTTGGGCTTTACAACACCGGGGAGCTGTTTTTT.

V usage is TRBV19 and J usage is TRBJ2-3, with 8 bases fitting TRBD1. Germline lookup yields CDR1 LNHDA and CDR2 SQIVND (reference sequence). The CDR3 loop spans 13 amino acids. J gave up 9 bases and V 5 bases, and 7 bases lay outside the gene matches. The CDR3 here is CASSGDRGGTQYF. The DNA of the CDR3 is TGTGCCAGTAGTGGAGACAGGGGCGGCACGCAGTATTTT.